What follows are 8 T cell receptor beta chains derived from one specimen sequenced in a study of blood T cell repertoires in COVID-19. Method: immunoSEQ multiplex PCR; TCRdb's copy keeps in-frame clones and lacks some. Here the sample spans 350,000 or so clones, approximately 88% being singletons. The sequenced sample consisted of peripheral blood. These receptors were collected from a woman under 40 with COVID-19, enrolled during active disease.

The CDR3 sequence: CASSLWTGVTNEQFF. For the CDR3, the DNA is TGCGCCAGCAGCTTGTGGACAGGGGTAACAAATGAGCAGTTCTTC. This rearrangement joins TRBV5-1 to TRBJ2-1, with 9 positions matching TRBD1. The CDR3 has 15 residues. The ends lost 1 base at V and 7 bases at J; junction bases unmatched: 6. Germline CDR1 reads SGHRS; CDR2 reads YFSETQ.

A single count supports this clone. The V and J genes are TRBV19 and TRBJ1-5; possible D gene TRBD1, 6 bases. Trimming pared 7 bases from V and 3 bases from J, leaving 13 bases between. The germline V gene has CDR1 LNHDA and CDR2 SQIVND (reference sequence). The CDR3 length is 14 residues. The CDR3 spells CASKGQGFNQPQHF. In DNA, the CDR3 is TGTGCCAGTAAAGGGCAGGGGTTCAATCAGCCCCAGCATTTT.

The CDR3 DNA reads as TGTGCCAGCAGCCATCGCGGCGGGGGGCTAGAGACCCAGTACTTC. Protein sequence: CASSHRGGGLETQYF. The chain employs TRBV11-2 and TRBJ2-5; 8 bases line up with TRBD2. The CDR3 contains 15 residues. Per germline, CDR1 SGHAT and CDR2 FQNNGV. With 5 bases clipped from V and 4 bases from J, the junction kept 9 bases outside the gene matches.

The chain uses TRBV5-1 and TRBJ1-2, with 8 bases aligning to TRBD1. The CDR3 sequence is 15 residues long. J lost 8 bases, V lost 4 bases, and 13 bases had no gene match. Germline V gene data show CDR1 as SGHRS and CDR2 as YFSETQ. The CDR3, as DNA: TGCGCCAGCAGCCTTTATCCCGGGACAGGTGGGGGCTACACCTTC. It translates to CASSLYPGTGGGYTF.

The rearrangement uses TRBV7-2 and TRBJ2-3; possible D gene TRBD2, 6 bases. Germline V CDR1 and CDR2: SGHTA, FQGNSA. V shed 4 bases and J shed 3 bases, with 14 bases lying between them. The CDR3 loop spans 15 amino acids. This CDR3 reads CASSSQEGGTDTQYF. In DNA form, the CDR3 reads TGTGCCAGCAGCTCTCAGGAGGGTGGAACAGATACGCAGTATTTT.

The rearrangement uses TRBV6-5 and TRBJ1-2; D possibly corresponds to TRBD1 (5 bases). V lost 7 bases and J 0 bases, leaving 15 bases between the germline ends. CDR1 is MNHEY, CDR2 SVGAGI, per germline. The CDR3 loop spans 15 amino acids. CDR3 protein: CASTRTGRSNYGYTF. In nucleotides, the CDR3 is TGTGCCAGCACCCGAACAGGCCGTTCTAACTATGGCTACACCTTC.

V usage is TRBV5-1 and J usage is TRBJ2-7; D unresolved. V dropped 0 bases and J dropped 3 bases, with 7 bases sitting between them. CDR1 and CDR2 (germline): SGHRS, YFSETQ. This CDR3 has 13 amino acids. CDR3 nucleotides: TGCGCCAGCAGCTTGGGAGGAGTCTACGAGCAGTACTTC. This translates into CASSLGGVYEQYF.

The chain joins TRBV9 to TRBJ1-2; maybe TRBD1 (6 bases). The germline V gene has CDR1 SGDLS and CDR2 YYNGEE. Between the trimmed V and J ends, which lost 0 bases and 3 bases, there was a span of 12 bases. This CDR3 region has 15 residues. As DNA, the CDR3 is TGTGCCAGCAGCGTAGGGACAGAGTCATACTATGGCTACACCTTC. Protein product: CASSVGTESYYGYTF.